This is a list of T cell receptor beta chains from one sample in a study of patients and donors after allogeneic stem cell transplantation. TCRdb re-called the RT-PCR reads through MiXCR, storing one row per CDR3 protein. In the table there are 800,000 to 1,000,000 distinct CDR3 sequences, about a sixth of which are singletons. Source material: blood, either unsorted or a sorted T cell fraction (not recorded which). These TCRs come from a human donor who was either an allogeneic HSCT recipient or a stem cell or donor lymphocyte infusion donor (not recorded which). It is not recorded whose cells these are; they may come from a transplant donor. Both conserved end residues are part of each CDR3. D genes are given only for firm matches. Size tells how often a clone was seen (once, few, many) or the class of an expanded clone, and some rows leave it out.

clone size: few
CDR3 length: 14
D gene: -
V gene: TRBV7-8
J gene: TRBJ1-1
CDR3 protein: CASSLHRGVTEAFF
CDR3 DNA: TGTGCCAGCAGCTTACATCGGGGAGTCACTGAAGCTTTCTTT

clone size: -
CDR3 length: 15
D gene: -
V gene: TRBV6-2/TRBV6-3
J gene: TRBJ1-2
CDR3 protein: CASSDGRAKGYGYTF
CDR3 DNA: TGTGCCAGCAGCGACGGGAGGGCGAAAGGCTATGGCTACACCTTC

clone size: -
CDR3 length: 15
D gene: TRBD2
V gene: TRBV27
J gene: TRBJ2-2
CDR3 protein: CASSGASGGREALFF
CDR3 DNA: TGTGCCAGCAGTGGGGCTAGCGGGGGCCGGGAGGCGCTGTTTTTT

clone size: few
CDR3 length: 13
D gene: -
V gene: TRBV5-1
J gene: TRBJ1-6
CDR3 protein: CASSEVGGSPLHF
CDR3 DNA: TGCGCCAGCTCGGAGGTGGGAGGATCACCCCTCCACTTT

clone size: few
CDR3 length: 13
D gene: -
V gene: TRBV20-1
J gene: TRBJ2-5
CDR3 protein: CSASSLVGKTQYF
CDR3 DNA: TGCAGTGCTAGCTCGCTAGTCGGGAAGACCCAGTACTTC

clone size: -
CDR3 length: 14
D gene: -
V gene: TRBV7-6
J gene: TRBJ2-1
CDR3 protein: CASSMLPNGNEQFF
CDR3 DNA: TGTGCCAGCAGCATGCTCCCGAACGGGAATGAGCAGTTCTTC

clone size: -
CDR3 length: 13
D gene: -
V gene: TRBV12-3/TRBV12-4
J gene: TRBJ2-7
CDR3 protein: CASSPSTDYEQYF
CDR3 DNA: TGTGCCAGCAGTCCGTCGACGGACTACGAGCAGTACTTC

clone size: -
CDR3 length: 13
D gene: -
V gene: TRBV6-1
J gene: TRBJ2-7
CDR3 protein: CAASPGSSYEQYF
CDR3 DNA: TGTGCCGCGTCCCCGGGGTCATCCTACGAGCAGTACTTC

clone size: -
CDR3 length: 13
D gene: -
V gene: TRBV20-1
J gene: TRBJ2-7
CDR3 protein: CSAIPGLSTEQYF
CDR3 DNA: TGCAGTGCTATCCCGGGACTCTCTACCGAGCAGTACTTC

clone size: few
CDR3 length: 14
D gene: -
V gene: TRBV3-1
J gene: TRBJ2-3
CDR3 protein: CASSQDKGRDTQYF
CDR3 DNA: TGTGCCAGCAGCCAAGATAAGGGGAGGGATACGCAGTATTTT

clone size: -
CDR3 length: 11
D gene: -
V gene: TRBV5-1
J gene: TRBJ2-1
CDR3 protein: CASNIRDQQFF
CDR3 DNA: TGCGCCAGCAATATCCGAGACCAGCAGTTCTTC

clone size: few
CDR3 length: 16
D gene: -
V gene: TRBV7-8
J gene: TRBJ2-3
CDR3 protein: CASSRRQLANTDTQYF
CDR3 DNA: TGTGCCAGCAGCCGAAGACAGCTCGCCAACACAGATACGCAGTATTTT

clone size: -
CDR3 length: 16
D gene: -
V gene: TRBV5-6
J gene: TRBJ1-1
CDR3 protein: CASSLEWGGMNTEAFF
CDR3 DNA: TGTGCCAGCAGCTTGGAATGGGGGGGGATGAACACTGAAGCTTTCTTT

clone size: -
CDR3 length: 17
D gene: TRBD1
V gene: TRBV7-9
J gene: TRBJ2-1
CDR3 protein: CASSLMLGQGVYNEQFF
CDR3 DNA: TGTGCCAGCAGCTTAATGTTAGGACAGGGGGTTTACAATGAGCAGTTCTTC

clone size: -
CDR3 length: 15
D gene: -
V gene: TRBV18
J gene: TRBJ2-7
CDR3 protein: CASSPNGLSSYEQYF
CDR3 DNA: TGTGCCAGCTCACCAAACGGGTTGAGCTCCTACGAGCAGTACTTC

clone size: -
CDR3 length: 15
D gene: -
V gene: TRBV5-1
J gene: TRBJ1-1
CDR3 protein: CASSLIAGLNTVAFF
CDR3 DNA: TGCGCCAGCAGCTTGATCGCAGGGTTGAACACTGTAGCTTTCTTT

clone size: few
CDR3 length: 15
D gene: -
V gene: TRBV12-3/TRBV12-4
J gene: TRBJ1-1
CDR3 protein: CASREGQVLSTEAFF
CDR3 DNA: TGTGCCAGCAGGGAGGGGCAGGTCTTGAGCACTGAAGCTTTCTTT

clone size: few
CDR3 length: 16
D gene: -
V gene: TRBV4-2
J gene: TRBJ1-6
CDR3 protein: CASSQGWRGLASPLHF
CDR3 DNA: TGTGCCAGCAGCCAAGGGTGGCGGGGATTGGCTTCACCCCTCCACTTT

clone size: -
CDR3 length: 14
D gene: -
V gene: TRBV5-1
J gene: TRBJ1-1
CDR3 protein: CASSLRSNEKEAFF
CDR3 DNA: TGCGCCAGCAGCCTTCGGTCGAACGAAAAAGAAGCTTTCTTT

clone size: many
CDR3 length: 15
D gene: TRBD1
V gene: TRBV4-2
J gene: TRBJ1-5
CDR3 protein: CASSTQGALGQPQHF
CDR3 DNA: TGTGCCAGCAGCACACAGGGGGCGCTGGGTCAGCCCCAGCATTTT

clone size: few
CDR3 length: 16
D gene: -
V gene: TRBV11-2
J gene: TRBJ1-2
CDR3 protein: CASSLEIGDQVYGYTF
CDR3 DNA: TGTGCCAGCAGCTTAGAGATTGGGGACCAGGTCTATGGCTACACCTTC

clone size: -
CDR3 length: 17
D gene: TRBD2
V gene: TRBV6-5
J gene: TRBJ2-7
CDR3 protein: CASSHSPTSGRPNEQYF
CDR3 DNA: TGTGCCAGCAGTCACTCTCCGACTAGCGGGCGCCCTAACGAGCAGTACTTC

clone size: few
CDR3 length: 16
D gene: -
V gene: TRBV3-1
J gene: TRBJ2-1
CDR3 protein: CASSQEGGSHYNEQFF
CDR3 DNA: TGTGCCAGCAGCCAAGAGGGGGGTTCACACTACAATGAGCAGTTCTTC

clone size: many
CDR3 length: 13
D gene: TRBD1
V gene: TRBV12-3/TRBV12-4
J gene: TRBJ1-6
CDR3 protein: CASSPRQGSPLHF
CDR3 DNA: TGTGCCAGCAGTCCCCGACAGGGGTCACCCCTCCACTTT